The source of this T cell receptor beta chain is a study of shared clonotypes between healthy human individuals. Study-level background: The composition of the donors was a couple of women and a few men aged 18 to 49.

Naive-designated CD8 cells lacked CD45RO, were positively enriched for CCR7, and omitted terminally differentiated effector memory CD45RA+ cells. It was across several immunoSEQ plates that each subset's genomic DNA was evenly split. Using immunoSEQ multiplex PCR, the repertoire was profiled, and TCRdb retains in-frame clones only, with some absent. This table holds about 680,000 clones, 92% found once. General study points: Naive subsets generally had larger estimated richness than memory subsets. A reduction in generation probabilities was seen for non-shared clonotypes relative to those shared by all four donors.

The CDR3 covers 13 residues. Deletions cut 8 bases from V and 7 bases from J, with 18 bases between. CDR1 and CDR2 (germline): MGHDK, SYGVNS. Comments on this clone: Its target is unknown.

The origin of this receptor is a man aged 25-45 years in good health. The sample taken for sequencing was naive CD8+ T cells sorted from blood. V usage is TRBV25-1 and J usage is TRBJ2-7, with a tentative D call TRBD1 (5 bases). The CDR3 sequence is CASSGRTSQEQYF. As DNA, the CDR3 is TGTGCCAGCTCGGGCAGGACATCTCAAGAGCAGTACTTC.